Below are 23 T cell receptor beta chains sequenced from a single sample in a study of shared clonotypes between healthy human individuals. TCRdb's copy holds only in-frame clones and misses some; the assay was immunoSEQ multiplex PCR. The table shows 2 million to 3 million clones, with more than 85% occurring only once. Specimen: naive CD4+ T cells from PBMCs. The subset here: CD45RA+ positively selected. The source of these receptors is a young man in good health. Some clones in this sample may be carry-over from other donors' samples.

Written as DNA, the CDR3 is TGTGCCTGGAGTAGACAGGGGTCCGGGGCCAACGTCCTGACTTTC. It yields the protein CAWSRQGSGANVLTF. The chain links TRBV30 to TRBJ2-6, with 8 bases lining up with TRBD1. V lost 2 bases and J lost 4; bases outside the gene matches: 4. From germline, CDR1 is GTSNPN and CDR2 SVGIG (reference sequence). The CDR3 contains 15 residues.

The chain couples TRBV7-2 to TRBJ1-1, with TRBD1 identical over 8 bases. V gave up 4 bases and J gave up 0 bases; unmatched junction bases: 7. This CDR3 is built from 16 residues. Germline values: CDR1 SGHTA, CDR2 FQGNSA. The CDR3 nucleotides read TGTGCCAGCAGCTGGCCAGAGACAGGGGTGAACACTGAAGCTTTCTTT. It codes for CASSWPETGVNTEAFF.

The chain recombines TRBV15 with TRBJ1-5; tentative D call: TRBD1 (5 bases). Germline V gives CDR1 LNHNV, CDR2 YYDKDF (reference sequence). Trimming pared 0 bases from V and 5 bases from J, leaving 11 bases between. The CDR3 is 15 amino acids. CDR3 in amino acids: CATSRDPGGDQPQHF. As DNA, the CDR3 is TGTGCCACCAGCAGAGACCCCGGGGGGGATCAGCCCCAGCATTTT.

J is TRBJ2-1 and V is TRBV5-1, with 10 bases aligning to TRBD2. The V segment lost 4 bases and the J segment 2 bases; nucleotides outside the gene matches: 18. The CDR3 loop spans 20 amino acids. The germline V gene encodes CDR1 SGHRS and CDR2 YFSETQ. The CDR3 bases are TGCGCCAGCAGCCCCGTGGGTAGCGGGAGGAGTGAGTTCACCTACAATGAGCAGTTCTTC. Amino acids: CASSPVGSGRSEFTYNEQFF.

The V and J genes are TRBV9 and TRBJ2-3; D is undetermined. Per the germline V gene, CDR1 is SGDLS and CDR2 is YYNGEE. V was cut by 6 bases and J by 2 bases, with 13 bases left in between. This CDR3 contains 14 residues. DNA for the CDR3: TGTGCCAGCACAGGACGATTACACACAGATACGCAGTATTTT. Its translation: CASTGRLHTDTQYF.

Regarding this clone: Other DNA sequences in this specimen translate into the identical CDR3. The genes are TRBV27 and TRBJ2-5; D possibly corresponds to TRBD2 (6 bases). This CDR3 spans 13 amino acids. V was cut by 6 bases and J by 4 bases, with 12 bases left in between. Looked up from germline, CDR1 is MNHEY and CDR2 is SMNVEV (reference sequence). The CDR3, as DNA: TGTGCCAGCAGCCAACGGGGAGGAGAGACCCAGTACTTC. Residues: CASSQRGGETQYF.

This rearrangement joins TRBV20-1 to TRBJ2-4; D unclear. The CDR3 is made up of 8 amino acids. V lost 6 bases and J lost 15, with 9 bases in between. Per germline, CDR1 DFQATT and CDR2 SNEGSKA (reference sequence). The CDR3 DNA sequence: TGCAGTGCGACCGGGCGGTACTTC. Translation: CSATGRYF.

The gene calls are TRBV29-1 and TRBJ2-1; D gene unclear. Trimming took 7 bases from V and 2 from J, leaving 15 bases between them. Germline CDR1 and CDR2: SQVTM and ANQGSEA. The length of the CDR3 is 14 residues. CDR3 DNA sequence: TGCAGCGCCCGCCGCCGGTCTCCCTACAATGAGCAGTTCTTC. It translates to CSARRRSPYNEQFF.

V is TRBV6-1 and J is TRBJ1-2; 7 nucleotides agree with TRBD1. CDR3 length: 16 residues. Germline CDR1 and CDR2: MNHNS and SASEGT. V shed 0 bases and J 7 bases; nucleotides not matched to a gene: 11. CDR3: CASSEASRQGRGGYTF. CDR3 DNA: TGTGCCAGCAGTGAAGCGAGTAGACAGGGCAGAGGTGGCTACACCTTC.

This chain links TRBV19 with TRBJ2-1; 8 nucleotides align to TRBD2. V lost 6 bases and J lost 8; bases outside the gene matches: 9. Per germline, CDR1 LNHDA and CDR2 SQIVND (reference sequence). The CDR3 is 14 residues long. The CDR3 nucleotides are TGTGCCAGTAGCGGAATGACTAGCGAGGATGAGCAGTTCTTC. This encodes CASSGMTSEDEQFF.

As DNA, the CDR3 is TGTGCCAGCAGATCGGGACAGGGCACAGATACGCAGTATTTT. Translation: CASRSGQGTDTQYF. The chain is built from TRBV28 and TRBJ2-3; the match to TRBD1 covers 8 bases. The CDR3 runs 14 residues. With V trimmed by 6 bases and J by 1 base, 3 bases remained unmatched. Germline CDR1 and CDR2: MDHEN and SYDVKM.

The rearrangement joins TRBV5-4 to TRBJ2-2; TRBD1 matches at 8 bases. This CDR3 is 15 amino acids long. Germline CDR1 and CDR2: SGHNT and YYREEE (reference sequence). V lost 5 bases to trimming and J lost 2 bases; unmatched junction nucleotides: 5. The CDR3 loop is CASRDRGGNTGELFF. CDR3 in DNA: TGTGCCAGCAGAGACAGGGGTGGTAACACCGGGGAGCTGTTTTTT.

V is TRBV28 and J is TRBJ2-1, with no clear D. Looked up from germline, CDR1 is MDHEN and CDR2 is SYDVKM. The V end lost 7 bases, the J end lost 0 bases, and 13 bases lay between the germline ends. This CDR3 spans 15 amino acids. The CDR3, as DNA: TGTGCCAGCATTGGAGTCCTGAGCTCCTACAATGAGCAGTTCTTC. Its protein is CASIGVLSSYNEQFF.

In DNA form, the CDR3 reads TGTGCCAGCAGTGAACGGGTTGGCAGGGTCAATCAGCCCCAGCATTTT. Its protein is CASSERVGRVNQPQHF. This chain connects TRBV6-1 to TRBJ1-5; D perhaps matches TRBD1 (5 bases). The CDR3 is made up of 16 amino acids. The germline gives CDR1 MNHNS, CDR2 SASEGT. V was cut by 2 bases and J by 3 bases, with 14 bases left in between.

The chain combines TRBV9 with TRBJ2-2, with 9 bases aligning to TRBD1. Per germline, CDR1 SGDLS and CDR2 YYNGEE. The CDR3 has 16 amino acids. Trimming took 4 bases from V and 6 from J; bases not matched to a gene: 10. This CDR3 is CASSYRRDRVPGELFF. The CDR3 DNA reads TGTGCCAGCAGCTACCGCCGGGACAGGGTACCCGGGGAGCTGTTTTTT.

The chain recombines TRBV2 with TRBJ2-2, with D possibly TRBD2 on 6 matching bases. V was shortened by 4 bases and J by 1 base, with 13 bases between the two germline ends. The CDR3 extends over 16 amino acids. The germline CDR1 and CDR2 sequences are SNHLY and FYNNEI. CDR3 residues: CASSVYRDLNTGELFF. CDR3 bases: TGTGCCAGCAGTGTATACCGGGACTTGAACACCGGGGAGCTGTTTTTT.

V usage is TRBV4-3 and J usage is TRBJ1-2; TRBD1 matches at 10 bases. Per germline, CDR1 LGHNA and CDR2 YSLEER. This CDR3 region has 18 residues. Trimming at V came to 0 bases and at J to 8 bases, leaving 15 bases not matched to a gene. The CDR3 DNA reads as TGCGCCAGCAGCCAAGATTTGTGGGCCGGGACAGGGGAAAAAGGCTACACCTTC. Residues: CASSQDLWAGTGEKGYTF.

V usage is TRBV4-2 and J usage is TRBJ1-6; tentatively, D is TRBD1 (6 bases). Per the germline V gene, CDR1 is LGHNA and CDR2 is YNFKEQ. The CDR3 runs to 14 residues. The V and J ends lost 1 base and 10 bases respectively, with 11 bases between them. The chain's CDR3 is CASSQGQGTSPLHF. In nucleotides, the CDR3 is TGTGCCAGCAGCCAAGGGCAGGGGACGTCACCCCTCCACTTT.

A word on this clone: This sample includes further DNA sequences coding for the same CDR3. The chain uses TRBV30 and TRBJ1-5; no definite D call. V was shortened by 3 bases and J by 4 bases, with 10 bases between the two germline ends. CDR3 length equals 13 residues. Germline CDR1 GTSNPN, CDR2 SVGIG (reference sequence). This CDR3 reads CAWSTTLNQPQHF. The DNA of the CDR3 is TGTGCCTGGAGCACGACACTAAATCAGCCCCAGCATTTT.

The rearrangement joins TRBV5-1 to TRBJ1-4; the match to TRBD1 covers 8 bases. With V trimmed by 0 bases and J by 13 bases, 5 bases remained unmatched. The CDR3 consists of 13 residues. In germline, CDR1 is SGHRS, CDR2 YFSETQ. Written as DNA, the CDR3 is TGCGCCAGCAGCTTGGGGGGACAGGCTCGACTGTTTTTT. Its translation: CASSLGGQARLFF. Filled out from reference TRBV5-1 and TRBJ1-4, the complete variable domain reads KAGVTQTPRYLIKTRGQQVTLSCSPISGHRSVSWYQQTPGQGLQFLFEYFSETQRNKGNFPGRFSGRQFSNSRSEMNVSTLELGDSALYLCASSLGGQARLFFGSGTQLSVL.

CDR3 nucleotides: TGTGCCACCAGCAAAGGTCTCACGAACACTGAAGCTTTCTTT. This encodes CATSKGLTNTEAFF. The chain links TRBV15 to TRBJ1-1; D not resolved. Trimming pared 4 bases from V and 1 base from J, leaving 10 bases between. The germline V gene has CDR1 LNHNV and CDR2 YYDKDF (reference sequence). This CDR3 contains 14 residues.

This chain links TRBV28 with TRBJ2-1; no definite D call. Deletions cut 3 bases from V and 9 bases from J, with 9 bases between. Germline loops: CDR1 MDHEN, CDR2 SYDVKM. This CDR3 is 12 amino acids long. CDR3 bases: TGTGCCAGCAGTTTTTTTCAGGCTGAGCAGTTCTTC. Translation gives CASSFFQAEQFF.

This rearrangement joins TRBV4-1 to TRBJ1-2; D may be TRBD1 (6 bases). The CDR3 runs to 13 residues. With 3 bases removed from V and 5 bases from J, the gap between germline ends came to 10 bases. Germline-derived CDR1 and CDR2 are MGHRA and YSYEKL. CDR3 in amino acids: CASSQDRRYGYTF. The CDR3 DNA follows: TGCGCCAGCAGCCAGGACAGAAGGTATGGCTACACCTTC.